This T cell receptor (beta chain) was captured in a study of T cell repertoires in ileal Crohn's disease. The V end lost 5 bases, the J end lost 3 bases, and 9 bases lay between the germline ends. Germline V gene lookup returns CDR1 SGHTS and CDR2 YDEGEE. This CDR3 is built from 12 residues. Profiling relied on immunoSEQ multiplex PCR, and the TCRdb table lists in-frame clones only, not all of them. The sample lists some 16,000 clones, 75% to 85% occurring once. The rearrangement joins TRBV5-8 to TRBJ2-7; D gene unclear. The sequencing sample was made of ileal tissue. The receptor comes from an adult with Crohn's disease. The CDR3 reads CASSSRGYEQYF. In DNA form, the CDR3 reads TGTGCCAGCAGTAGCAGAGGCTACGAGCAGTACTTC. The entire variable domain, with the rest obtained from reference TRBV5-8 and TRBJ2-7, is as follows: EAGVTQSPTHLIKTRGQQATLRCSPISGHTSVYWYQQALGLGLQFLLWYDEGEERNRGNFPPRFSGRQFPNYSSELNVNALELEDSALYLCASSSRGYEQYFGPGTRLTVT.